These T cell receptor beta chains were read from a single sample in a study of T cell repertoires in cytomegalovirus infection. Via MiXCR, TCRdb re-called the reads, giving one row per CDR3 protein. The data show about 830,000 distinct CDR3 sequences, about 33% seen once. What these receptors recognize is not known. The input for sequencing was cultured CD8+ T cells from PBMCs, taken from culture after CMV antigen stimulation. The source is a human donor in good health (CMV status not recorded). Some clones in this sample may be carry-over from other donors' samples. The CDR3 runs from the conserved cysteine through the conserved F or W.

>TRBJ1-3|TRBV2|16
CASSVGVARSGNTIYF
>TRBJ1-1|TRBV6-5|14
CASSYSGARTEAFF
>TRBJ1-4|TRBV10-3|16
CATGGTEVATNEKLFF
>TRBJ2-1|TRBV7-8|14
CASSQGFSYNEQFF
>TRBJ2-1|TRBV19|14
CASSIGGGADEQFF
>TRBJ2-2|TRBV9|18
CASSPEPGTSGATGELFF
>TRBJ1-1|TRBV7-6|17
CASSLEIGGGGDTEAFF
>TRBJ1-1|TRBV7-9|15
CASSLPGLLETEAFF
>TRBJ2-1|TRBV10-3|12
CAIGTEYNEQFF
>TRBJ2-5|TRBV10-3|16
CAISEGRGQSLETQYF
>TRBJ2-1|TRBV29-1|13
CSVADGGAVEQFF
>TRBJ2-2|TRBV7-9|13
CATLTGAPGELFF
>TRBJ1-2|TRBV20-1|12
CSAVAGNYGYTF
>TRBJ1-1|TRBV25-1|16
CASSEYFAGVNTEAFF
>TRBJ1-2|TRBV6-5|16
CASSYLPQGTGYGYTF
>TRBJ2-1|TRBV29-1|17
CSVGGIRDYPSYNEQFF
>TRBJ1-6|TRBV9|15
CASSPTGAAVSPLHF
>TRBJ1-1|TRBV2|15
CASSERGSVNTEAFF
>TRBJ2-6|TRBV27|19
CASSLGTSGGDPGANVLTF
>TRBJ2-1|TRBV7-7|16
CASSPNRGRSYNEQFF
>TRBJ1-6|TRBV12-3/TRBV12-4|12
CASSLGTGTLHF
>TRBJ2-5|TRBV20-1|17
CSARGGLGQGFLETQYF
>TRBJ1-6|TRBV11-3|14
CASSSGSANSPLHF
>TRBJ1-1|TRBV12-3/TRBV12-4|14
CASSPSPLNTEAFF
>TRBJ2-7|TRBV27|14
CASSTSGDIYEQYF
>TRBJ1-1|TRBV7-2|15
CASSFLTGVGTEAFF
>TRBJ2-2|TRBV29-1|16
CSARLSGLAGAGELFF
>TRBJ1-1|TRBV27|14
CASSFLGEDTEAFF
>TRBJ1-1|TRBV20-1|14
CSATRQGPGTEAFF